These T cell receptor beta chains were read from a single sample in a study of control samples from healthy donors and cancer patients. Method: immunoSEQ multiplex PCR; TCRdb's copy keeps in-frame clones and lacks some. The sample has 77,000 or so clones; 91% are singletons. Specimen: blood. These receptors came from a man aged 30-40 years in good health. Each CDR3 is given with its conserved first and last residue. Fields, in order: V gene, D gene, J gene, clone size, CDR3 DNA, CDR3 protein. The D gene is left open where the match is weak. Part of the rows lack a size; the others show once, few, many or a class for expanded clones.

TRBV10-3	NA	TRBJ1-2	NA	TGTGCCATCAGTGAGTCGGGCACCTTCGGTAGTGGCTACACCTTC	CAISESGTFGSGYTF
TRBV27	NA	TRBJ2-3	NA	TGTGCCAGCAGTTCACCCCCTGGTACGCAGTATTTT	CASSSPPGTQYF
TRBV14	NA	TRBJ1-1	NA	TGTGCCAGCAGCCAAGGCAGCCGGGGAAGCACTGAAGCTTTCTTT	CASSQGSRGSTEAFF
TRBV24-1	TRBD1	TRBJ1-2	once	TGTGCCACCAGTGACTACGGGACAGGGGGAGATTATGGCTACACCTTC	CATSDYGTGGDYGYTF
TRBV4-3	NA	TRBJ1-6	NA	TGCGCCAGCAGCCAATGGACCGCCGATAATTCACCCCTCCACTTT	CASSQWTADNSPLHF
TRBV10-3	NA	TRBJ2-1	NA	TGTGCCATCAGTGGGGGGGGCAAGGGTAATGAGCAGTTCTTC	CAISGGGKGNEQFF
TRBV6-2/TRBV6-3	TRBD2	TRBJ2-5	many	TGTGCCAGCAGTTCGACTAGCGGGGAGACCCAGTACTTC	CASSSTSGETQYF
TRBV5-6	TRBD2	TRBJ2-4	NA	TGTGCCAGCAGCTTGAGGCTAGCGGGAGCCATAGCCAAAAACATTCAGTACTTC	CASSLRLAGAIAKNIQYF
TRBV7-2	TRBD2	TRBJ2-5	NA	TGTGCCAGCAGCTCCCTCGCGGGGGTTGAGACCCAGTACTTC	CASSSLAGVETQYF
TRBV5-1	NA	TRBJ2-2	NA	TGCGCCAGCAGCCTTGAAGGGGAGCTGTTTTTT	CASSLEGELFF
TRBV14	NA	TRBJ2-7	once	TGTGCCAGCAGCGCTCTCTCCGGGTCCCGAGGGGGCGAGCAGTACTTC	CASSALSGSRGGEQYF
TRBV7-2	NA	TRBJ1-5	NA	TGTGCCAGCAGCCACATCCCTACAGGCCCGTTTAGCAATCAGCCCCAGCATTTT	CASSHIPTGPFSNQPQHF
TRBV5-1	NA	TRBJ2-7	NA	TGCGCCAGCAGCTTGGGAGATGGTACGCCCTACGAGCAGTACTTC	CASSLGDGTPYEQYF
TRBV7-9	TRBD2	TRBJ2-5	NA	TGTGCCAGCAGCCACAAGACTAGCGGACAAGAGACCCAGTACTTC	CASSHKTSGQETQYF
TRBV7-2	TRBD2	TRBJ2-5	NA	TGTGCCAGCAGCTCCCTGGCGGTGGCTAGCGGGGGTGCGACCCAGTACTTC	CASSSLAVASGGATQYF
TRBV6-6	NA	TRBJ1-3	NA	TGTGCCAGCAGTCTCCGAGCACGGTATCCACTCTCTGGAAACACCATATATTTT	CASSLRARYPLSGNTIYF
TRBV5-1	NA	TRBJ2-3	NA	TGCGCCAGCAGCCCATCGGCAGGGGTAGCAGATACGCAGTATTTT	CASSPSAGVADTQYF
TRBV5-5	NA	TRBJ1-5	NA	TGTGCCAGCAGCGCTGCGGGAAATAGCAATCAGCCCCAGCATTTT	CASSAAGNSNQPQHF
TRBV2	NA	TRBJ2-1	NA	TGTGCCAGCAGGGGTGCAGGGGCGAATTCCTACAATGAGCAGTTCTTC	CASRGAGANSYNEQFF
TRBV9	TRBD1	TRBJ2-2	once	TGTGCCAGCAGCGCGCGGACAGGGAGGACCAACACCGGGGAGCTGTTTTTT	CASSARTGRTNTGELFF
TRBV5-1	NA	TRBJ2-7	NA	TGCGCCAGCAGCTTGGCTGGGACATACTCCTACGAGCAGTACTTC	CASSLAGTYSYEQYF
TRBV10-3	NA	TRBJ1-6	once	TGTGCCATCAGTGGGAACAGTGGAGGTTCACCCCTCCACTTT	CAISGNSGGSPLHF